This TCR beta chain was captured in a study of blood T cell repertoires in COVID-19. About the research overall: Acute and convalescent COVID-19 specimens originated in the United States, Italy and Spain. From T cells, B-cell-depleted T cells, or PBMCs came the material, which was cDNA or gDNA.

How the authors handled the data: The assay estimated nucleated cells by amplifying reference gene primers. Profiled with immunoSEQ multiplex PCR; TCRdb holds only in-frame clones, not every one. Clonal size and the V and J genes are those of that table, whereas D and trimming came from the DNA. Here the sample spans about 300,000 clones, 88% being singletons. The CDR3 length is 15 residues. The V gene end was trimmed by 6 bases and the J gene end by 4 bases; junction bases not matched to a gene: 5. CDR1 and CDR2 from the germline V gene are LNHDA and SQIVND (reference sequence). The TCR sequence derives from a woman aged 25 to 39 who had recovered from COVID-19. The chain is built from TRBV19 and TRBJ2-1; 11 bases match TRBD2. Sequencing was done on a sample of peripheral blood. CDR3 sequence (DNA): TGTGCCAGTAGCTCTACTAGCGGGGGATACAATGAGCAGTTCTTC. Translating it yields CASSSTSGGYNEQFF.